The table lists the clone carrying this T cell receptor (beta chain) with a count of one. Under the authors' procedure: Estimates of nucleated cell counts were drawn from the amplification of reference gene primers. Repertoires were generated with immunoSEQ multiplex PCR, while TCRdb's copy carries only in-frame clones and drops some. V, J and clone size reflect that table, while D and trimming were determined from the DNA. The top ten hold roughly 3% of the sample, which has 360,000 or so clones, approximately 84% seen once. The data derive from a study of blood T cell repertoires in COVID-19. Study at large: COVID-19 samples, acute and convalescent, were from the United States, Italy and Spain. The analysed material was cDNA or gDNA that came from T cells, B-cell-depleted T cells, or PBMCs.

Assignments of participants to cohorts depended upon their own reported clinical history. CDR1 and CDR2 (germline): SGHRS, YFSETQ. Trimming pared 4 bases from V and 5 bases from J, leaving 15 bases between. The CDR3 has 14 amino acids. Sequencing was performed on PBMCs or T cells enriched from blood (not recorded which). This rearrangement joins TRBV5-1 to TRBJ2-5; D gene unclear. The TCR comes from a woman between 25 and 40 years old who had recovered from COVID-19. Written as DNA, the CDR3 is TGCGCCAGCAGCCCCCTGAGTCCCGTGGAGACCCAGTACTTC. Protein: CASSPLSPVETQYF.